This T cell receptor (beta chain) was observed in a study of shared clonotypes between healthy human individuals. At the level of the study: Three plates each covered CD4 naive and memory; CD8 naive two, CD8 memory one.

Assay used: immunoSEQ multiplex PCR; TCRdb lists only in-frame clones, some missing. Of about 2.4 million clones listed, roughly 93% are singletons. Study outcomes and limitations: Clonotypes not shared had lower generation probabilities than those common to all four donors.

In regard to this clone: The antigen is undetermined.

The CDR3 loop spans 13 amino acids. The V gene's germline CDR1 is LNHDA and CDR2 SQIVND (reference sequence). Trimming removed 8 bases from V and 6 bases from J, with 13 bases in between. The rearrangement links TRBV19 to TRBJ1-4; D gene unclear. This clonotype originated in a man between 18 and 35 years old in good health. Some clones in this sample may be carry-over from other donors' samples. Sequencing was carried out using naive CD4+ T cells from PBMCs. Sample subset: CD45RA+ positively selected. CDR3 in DNA: TGTGCCAGTTCGGGCCTCGTTCATGAAAAACTGTTTTTT. Its translation: CASSGLVHEKLFF.